This section outlines one TCR beta chain sequence together with its context. Its antigen is as yet unknown. Sequenced material consisted of expressed TCRB transcripts (all of the isolated RNA was reverse transcribed). The protocol was immunoSEQ multiplex PCR, while the TCRdb copy is restricted to in-frame clones and leaves out a portion. This table has 300,000 to 450,000 clones, approximately 12% appearing once. The sample is drawn from a study of beta chain features in type 1 diabetes. Study at large: Sorted cells from all samples, numbering about 100,000,000, were examined.

It was one heparinised blood draw, averaging approximately 100 mL, that each donor gave. Germline loops: CDR1 MNHEY, CDR2 SVGAGI. The CDR3 loop spans 13 amino acids. The junction had 12 bases not matched to a gene; V was cut back by 6 bases and J by 11 bases. Study-level points and caveats: Naive, central memory and Treg TCRB repertoires seemed to resemble each other more closely in patients than they did in healthy donors.

This clonotype originated in a man between 18 and 29 years old in good health. The chain carries TRBV6-5 and TRBJ1-1, with 7 bases fitting TRBD1. Sequencing was performed on naive CD4+ T cells from blood. CDR3 sequence: CASSRQGLVLAFF. CDR3 DNA sequence: TGTGCCAGCAGCCGACAGGGTTTAGTGTTGGCTTTCTTT.